This is a list of T cell receptor beta chains from one sample in a study of regulatory T cells in long-lasting Graves disease. TCRdb re-analysed the multiplex PCR reads in MiXCR, keeping a single row per CDR3 protein. The data hold 200,000 to 250,000 distinct CDR3 sequences, with around 20% observed a single time. Here the sequenced sample was peripheral blood mononuclear cells (PBMCs), taken at new diagnosis, from a patient treated with antithyroid drugs. Receptors originate from a female donor with Graves disease. The CDR3 runs from the conserved cysteine through the conserved F or W. The D gene is left open where the match is weak. Only part of the rows carry a size: once, few, many, or a class if the clone is expanded.

many	TRBD2	TRBJ2-1	TRBV11-3	CASSLEGLAVYHEQFF	TGTGCCAGCAGCTTAGAAGGACTAGCGGTATATCATGAGCAGTTCTTC
many	TRBD1	TRBJ1-2	TRBV12-3/TRBV12-4	CASSLRTGAGGYTF	TGTGCCAGCAGCCTACGGACAGGGGCTGGTGGCTACACCTTC
few	NA	TRBJ1-2	TRBV4-1	CASSQVGQNYGYTF	TGCGCCAGCAGCCAAGTGGGGCAGAACTATGGCTACACCTTC
many	TRBD2	TRBJ2-7	TRBV30	CAWSLTSGRGEQYF	TGTGCCTGGAGTCTCACTAGCGGCCGAGGCGAGCAGTACTTC
many	NA	TRBJ2-7	TRBV3-1	CASSQAPQSSYEQYF	TGTGCCAGCAGCCAAGCCCCCCAGTCTTCCTACGAGCAGTACTTC
many	TRBD2	TRBJ2-3	TRBV20-1	CSASLTSGRALTDTQYF	TGCAGTGCTAGTCTTACCAGCGGGAGGGCCCTCACAGATACGCAGTATTTT
many	NA	TRBJ2-1	TRBV6-2/TRBV6-3	CASSYSISPPREQFF	TGTGCCAGCAGTTACTCGATCTCGCCTCCTCGGGAGCAGTTCTTC
many	TRBD1	TRBJ1-1	TRBV20-1	CSAPTGGATEAFF	TGCAGTGCTCCGACAGGGGGCGCAACTGAAGCTTTCTTT
NA	TRBD1	TRBJ2-5	TRBV29-1	CSVEVQGAWETQYF	TGCAGCGTCGAAGTACAGGGGGCCTGGGAGACCCAGTACTTC
many	TRBD1	TRBJ2-1	TRBV11-1	CASSPQAGGENEQFF	TGTGCCAGCAGCCCGCAGGCAGGGGGCGAAAATGAGCAGTTCTTC
many	NA	TRBJ1-1	TRBV12-3/TRBV12-4	CASSPAGDTEAFF	TGTGCCAGCAGTCCAGCCGGCGATACTGAAGCTTTCTTT
NA	TRBD1	TRBJ2-7	TRBV6-1	CASSEIGTGIYEQYF	TGTGCCAGCAGTGAAATCGGGACAGGGATCTACGAGCAGTACTTC
NA	TRBD2	TRBJ2-2	TRBV25-1	CASSAGLDTGELFF	TGTGCCAGCAGTGCGGGACTAGACACCGGGGAGCTGTTTTTT
NA	NA	TRBJ1-1	TRBV5-1	CASSGRAGSTEAFF	TGCGCCAGCAGCGGCAGGGCGGGATCCACTGAAGCTTTCTTT
many	NA	TRBJ1-3	TRBV9	CASSSLGGAESGNTIYF	TGTGCCAGCAGCTCTCTGGGGGGAGCTGAATCTGGAAACACCATATATTTT
NA	TRBD2	TRBJ2-7	TRBV19	CASSQTSGRGEQYF	TGTGCCAGTAGTCAGACTAGCGGGAGAGGCGAGCAGTACTTC
NA	TRBD2	TRBJ2-3	TRBV5-1	CASLTGTSGSGDTQYF	TGCGCCAGCCTCACAGGGACTAGCGGGAGTGGCGATACGCAGTATTTT
many	TRBD1	TRBJ1-4	TRBV28	CASSLFRRHLTGALNEKLFF	TGTGCCAGCAGTTTATTCCGGAGACATTTAACAGGGGCCCTTAATGAAAAACTGTTTTTT
many	TRBD1	TRBJ1-4	TRBV12-3/TRBV12-4	CASTPTGIREKLFF	TGTGCCAGCACCCCGACAGGGATCCGAGAAAAACTGTTTTTT
NA	TRBD2	TRBJ2-5	TRBV11-2	CASSLGGLAGQETQYF	TGTGCCAGCAGCTTAGGAGGGCTAGCGGGACAAGAGACCCAGTACTTC
many	TRBD2	TRBJ2-2	TRBV11-2	CASSLVFSGGTGELFF	TGTGCCAGCAGCTTAGTATTCTCGGGGGGGACCGGGGAGCTGTTTTTT
many	TRBD1	TRBJ1-2	TRBV20-1	CSARGSTGAASYGYTF	TGCAGTGCTAGAGGGAGCACAGGGGCGGCCTCCTATGGCTACACCTTC
NA	NA	TRBJ2-7	TRBV28	CASSSQTQNEQYF	TGTGCCAGCAGTTCCCAAACACAGAACGAGCAGTACTTC
NA	TRBD1	TRBJ1-2	TRBV28	CASSAGTVLWDGYTF	TGTGCCAGCAGTGCTGGGACAGTTCTCTGGGATGGCTACACCTTC
many	TRBD1	TRBJ2-5	TRBV5-4	CASSLGQGGYTQETQYF	TGTGCCAGCAGCCTGGGACAGGGAGGGTACACACAAGAGACCCAGTACTTC
many	TRBD1	TRBJ2-2	TRBV27	CASSFDRGLAGELFF	TGTGCCAGCAGTTTCGACAGGGGGCTCGCCGGGGAGCTGTTTTTT
NA	TRBD2	TRBJ2-1	TRBV20-1	CSALRAGGSVFSYNEQFF	TGCAGTGCCCTCAGAGCGGGAGGGTCCGTTTTTTCCTACAATGAGCAGTTCTTC
many	TRBD1	TRBJ1-1	TRBV4-3	CASSQHRGSLEAFF	TGCGCCAGCAGCCAACACAGGGGTTCCCTCGAAGCTTTCTTT
many	NA	TRBJ1-4	TRBV5-1	CASSLAGTATNEKLFF	TGCGCCAGCAGCTTGGCAGGGACCGCAACTAATGAAAAACTGTTTTTT
once	TRBD2	TRBJ2-7	TRBV6-2/TRBV6-3	CASKIAGGLYEQYF	TGTGCCAGCAAAATAGCGGGAGGGCTCTACGAGCAGTACTTC
many	TRBD1	TRBJ2-4	TRBV2	CASSEGQGAYIQYF	TGTGCCAGCAGTGAGGGACAGGGGGCTTACATTCAGTACTTC
many	NA	TRBJ2-5	TRBV25-1	CASSGVREQTQYF	TGTGCCAGCAGTGGCGTGCGGGAACAGACCCAGTACTTC
NA	TRBD1	TRBJ2-1	TRBV19	CASSSDRASYNEQFF	TGTGCCAGTAGTTCCGACAGGGCCTCCTACAATGAGCAGTTCTTC
many	TRBD1	TRBJ1-6	TRBV19	CASSRRGQGNPLHF	TGTGCCAGTAGTAGGCGGGGACAGGGAAATCCCCTCCACTTT
many	NA	TRBJ1-2	TRBV2	CASRRNYGYTF	TGTGCCAGCAGACGCAACTATGGCTACACCTTC
many	NA	TRBJ1-4	TRBV29-1	CSVERRANEKLFF	TGCAGCGTTGAACGGCGGGCTAATGAAAAACTGTTTTTT
many	TRBD2	TRBJ2-7	TRBV27	CASSRGTSGRVYEQYF	TGTGCCAGCAGCCGTGGGACTAGCGGGAGAGTCTACGAGCAGTACTTC
NA	TRBD1	TRBJ2-3	TRBV20-1	CSATTGGDTDTQYF	TGCAGTGCTACTACAGGGGGCGACACAGATACGCAGTATTTT
many	TRBD1	TRBJ2-7	TRBV6-5	CASSYSGTGGREQYF	TGTGCCAGCAGTTACTCGGGGACAGGGGGGCGCGAGCAGTACTTC
many	NA	TRBJ1-5	TRBV7-9	CASSLEGTQPQHF	TGTGCCAGCAGCTTGGAGGGCACTCAGCCCCAGCATTTT
many	TRBD1	TRBJ1-6	TRBV7-3	CASSTDRSSPLHF	TGTGCCAGCAGCACGGACAGGAGTTCACCCCTCCACTTT
NA	TRBD2	TRBJ2-5	TRBV20-1	CSATRTSGSLETQYF	TGCAGTGCTACCAGGACTAGCGGGAGCCTAGAGACCCAGTACTTC
many	NA	TRBJ2-2	TRBV20-1	CSARERTTRGELFF	TGCAGTGCTAGAGAGAGGACGACTCGCGGGGAGCTGTTTTTT
many	TRBD1	TRBJ2-7	TRBV11-1	CASSTDRLTYEQYF	TGTGCCAGCAGCACGGACAGGCTAACCTACGAGCAGTACTTC
NA	NA	TRBJ1-3	TRBV2	CASSKTGGEVGNTIYF	TGTGCCAGCAGTAAGACAGGTGGGGAGGTCGGAAACACCATATATTTT
many	TRBD1	TRBJ1-5	TRBV19	CASSIRGNQPQHF	TGTGCCAGTAGTATCAGGGGGAATCAGCCCCAGCATTTT
many	NA	TRBJ1-1	TRBV3-1	CASSQARNEAFF	TGTGCCAGCAGCCAAGCTCGGAATGAAGCTTTCTTT
many	TRBD1	TRBJ1-1	TRBV12-3/TRBV12-4	CASSPDRDDTEAFF	TGTGCCAGCAGCCCGGACAGGGATGATACTGAAGCTTTCTTT
many	TRBD2	TRBJ2-7	TRBV12-3/TRBV12-4	CASSFPRTSGKYEQYF	TGTGCCAGCAGTTTCCCCAGGACTAGCGGGAAATACGAGCAGTACTTC
few	TRBD1	TRBJ1-3	TRBV4-3	CASSQPRDRGNTIYF	TGCGCCAGCAGCCAACCCCGGGACAGGGGAAACACCATATATTTT
NA	TRBD1	TRBJ2-2	TRBV24-1	CATTGQANTGELFF	TGTGCCACCACTGGACAGGCGAACACCGGGGAGCTGTTTTTT
many	TRBD2	TRBJ2-3	TRBV7-9	CASSPPWTSGRAYDTQYF	TGTGCCAGCAGCCCTCCCTGGACTAGCGGGAGGGCCTACGATACGCAGTATTTT
NA	NA	TRBJ2-7	TRBV7-2	CASSPGRISYEQYF	TGTGCCAGCAGCCCAGGGAGAATCTCCTACGAGCAGTACTTC
NA	NA	TRBJ2-7	TRBV12-3/TRBV12-4	CASSSMVTGYEQYF	TGTGCCAGCAGTTCGATGGTGACGGGATACGAGCAGTACTTC
many	NA	TRBJ1-6	TRBV15	CATSRLGESGSPLHF	TGTGCCACCAGCAGGCTGGGGGAGTCCGGTTCACCCCTCCACTTT
NA	NA	TRBJ2-1	TRBV28	CASSLSPAVYREKPPSSYNELFF	TGTGCCAGCAGTTTAAGCCCCGCGGTATATCGGGAAAAACCTCCAAGCTCCTACAATGAGCTGTTCTTC
NA	NA	TRBJ2-1	TRBV29-1	CSVGVGSAYNEQFF	TGCAGCGTTGGCGTGGGATCAGCCTACAATGAGCAGTTCTTC